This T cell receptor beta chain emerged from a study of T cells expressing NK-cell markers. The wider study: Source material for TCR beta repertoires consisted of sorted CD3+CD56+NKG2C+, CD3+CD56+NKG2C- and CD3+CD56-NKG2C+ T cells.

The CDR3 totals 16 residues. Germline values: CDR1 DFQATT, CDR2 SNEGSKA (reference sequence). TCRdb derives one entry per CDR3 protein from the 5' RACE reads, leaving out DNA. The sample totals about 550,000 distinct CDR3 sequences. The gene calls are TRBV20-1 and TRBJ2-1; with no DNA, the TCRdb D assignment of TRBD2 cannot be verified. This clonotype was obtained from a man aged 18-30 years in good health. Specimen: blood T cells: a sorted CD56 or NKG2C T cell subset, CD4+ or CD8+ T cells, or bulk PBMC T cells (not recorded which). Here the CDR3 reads CSARDRLAGEANEQFF.